The next 32 T cell receptor beta chains were all read from a single sample in a study of blood T cell repertoires in COVID-19. TCRdb's table, derived via immunoSEQ multiplex PCR, lists solely in-frame clones and lacks some. The sample holds about 230,000 clones, 85% to 90% seen once. Specimen: peripheral blood. These receptors were obtained from a man over 45 with COVID-19, enrolled during active disease.

The V and J genes are TRBV6-5 and TRBJ1-2; D is possibly TRBD1 (5 bases). Per the germline V gene, CDR1 is MNHEY and CDR2 is SVGAGI. Between the trimmed V and J ends, which lost 0 bases and 8 bases, there was a span of 13 bases. This CDR3 is 14 amino acids long. CDR3 amino acids: CASSYSGGARGYTF. CDR3 bases: TGTGCCAGCAGTTACTCCGGTGGGGCGAGAGGCTACACCTTC.

The J gene is TRBJ2-1, the V gene TRBV10-1; 9 nucleotides match TRBD2. Germline lookup yields CDR1 WNHNN and CDR2 SYGVQD (reference sequence). This CDR3 has 16 amino acids. V shed 3 bases, J shed 5 bases, and the junction held 8 bases outside the gene matches. This CDR3 reads CASSEGLAGHHNEQFF. In DNA, the CDR3 is TGCGCCAGCAGTGAAGGTCTAGCGGGACACCACAATGAGCAGTTCTTC.

The chain joins TRBV7-9 to TRBJ2-1; TRBD2 aligns across 13 bases. Trimming at V came to 1 base and at J to 0 bases, leaving 3 bases not matched to a gene. Germline CDR1 reads SEHNR; CDR2 reads FQNEAQ (reference sequence). The CDR3 extends over 18 amino acids. In DNA, the CDR3 is TGTGCCAGCAGCTTAGGACTAGCGGGAGGTAGCTCCTACAATGAGCAGTTCTTC. It yields the protein CASSLGLAGGSSYNEQFF.

V and J are TRBV6-2 or TRBV6-3 and TRBJ1-6; D possibly corresponds to TRBD1 (6 bases). The germline V and J ends were trimmed by 6 bases and 10 bases, with 16 bases remaining between them. Per germline, CDR1 MNHEY and CDR2 SVGEGT. The CDR3 consists of 14 residues. The CDR3 loop is CASSNINRESPLHF. CDR3 coding DNA: TGTGCCAGCAGCAATATCAACAGGGAATCACCCCTCCACTTT.

The V and J genes are TRBV18 and TRBJ2-2; a weak D match, TRBD1 (5 bases). Germline values: CDR1 KGHSH, CDR2 LQKENI. The V gene lost 0 bases and the J gene lost 0 bases, with 14 bases spanning the gap. The CDR3 is 18 amino acids. The CDR3 coding sequence is TGTGCCAGCTCACCACCAGCATGGGGCACGGCGAACACCGGGGAGCTGTTTTTT. Translated: CASSPPAWGTANTGELFF.

This sequence joins TRBV2 and TRBJ1-2; 7 nucleotides line up with TRBD1. Germline lookup yields CDR1 SNHLY and CDR2 FYNNEI. The V segment lost 0 bases and the J segment 6 bases; nucleotides outside the gene matches: 4. CDR3 length: 14 amino acids. This chain's CDR3 is CASSEARQGDGYTF. The DNA for the CDR3 is TGTGCCAGCAGTGAAGCCCGGCAGGGGGATGGCTACACCTTC.

A single count supports this clone. CDR3 nucleotides: TGTGCCAGCAGCTTAGCCCAACAGGGGGCGAACACTGAAGCTTTCTTT. Translation gives CASSLAQQGANTEAFF. The chain has TRBV7-9 and TRBJ1-1; 9 bases are a match to TRBD1. Trimming at V came to 0 bases and at J to 1 base, leaving 3 bases not matched to a gene. There are 16 residues in the CDR3. Germline CDR1 reads SEHNR; CDR2 reads FQNEAQ (reference sequence).

The genes are TRBV10-2 and TRBJ2-7, with 13 nucleotides matching TRBD2. V lost 6 bases and J lost 0; bases outside the gene matches: 14. The germline V gene has CDR1 WSHSY and CDR2 SAAADI. The CDR3 is made up of 19 amino acids. The CDR3 DNA sequence: TGCGCCAGCAGCTTTCCTCGGACTAGCGGGGGTTCCAGCTCCTACGAGCAGTACTTC. This translates into CASSFPRTSGGSSSYEQYF.

V gene TRBV3-1 (or the pseudogene TRBV3-2) combines with J gene TRBJ1-2; D unclear. V was cut by 1 base and J by 8 bases, with 11 bases left in between. From germline, CDR1 is LGHDT and CDR2 YNNKEL (reference sequence). This CDR3 spans 13 amino acids. The CDR3 coding sequence is TGTGCCAGCAGCCAAGCCCATCTTCGGGGCTACACCTTC. This codes for CASSQAHLRGYTF.

This clone was observed once. The rearrangement links TRBV30 to TRBJ1-2, with D hard to call. V shed 0 bases and J shed 0 bases, with 14 bases lying between them. Germline CDR1 is GTSNPN and CDR2 is SVGIG (reference sequence). The CDR3 length is 16 residues. The CDR3 reads CAWSVLARGPNYGYTF. The CDR3 DNA follows: TGTGCCTGGAGTGTACTGGCTCGGGGTCCTAACTATGGCTACACCTTC.

The rearrangement joins TRBV3-1 (or the pseudogene TRBV3-2) to TRBJ1-6, with 7 bases fitting TRBD1. Unmatched junction bases numbered 9, after V lost 4 bases and J lost 0 bases. The CDR3 loop spans 18 amino acids. Germline values: CDR1 LGHDT, CDR2 YNNKEL (reference sequence). The CDR3 protein is CASSRFSGQSSYNSPLHF. CDR3 coding DNA: TGTGCCAGCAGCCGTTTCTCGGGACAGAGCTCCTATAATTCACCCCTCCACTTT.

The chain couples TRBV5-6 to TRBJ2-7, with D maybe TRBD2 (6 bases). This CDR3 is 15 amino acids long. The germline gives CDR1 SGHDT, CDR2 YYEEEE. The ends were cut back, 4 bases at V and 2 bases at J, with 16 bases in the middle. CDR3: CASSAYSGPTYEQYF. The CDR3 bases are TGTGCCAGCAGCGCATATAGCGGCCCAACCTACGAGCAGTACTTC.

The chain couples TRBV19 to TRBJ1-5; 9 bases line up with TRBD1. Trimming took 7 bases from V and 2 from J; bases not matched to a gene: 12. Per the germline V gene, CDR1 is LNHDA and CDR2 is SQIVND (reference sequence). The CDR3 is 17 amino acids. CDR3 residues: CASTPSLDRGGNQPQHF. The CDR3 region has the DNA TGTGCCAGTACCCCATCCTTGGACAGGGGAGGCAATCAGCCCCAGCATTTT.

The gene calls are TRBV18 and TRBJ2-3; 7 bases align to TRBD1. The CDR3 consists of 16 residues. V dropped 2 bases and J dropped 5; count of bases not matched to a gene: 10. Germline V gene lookup returns CDR1 KGHSH and CDR2 LQKENI. This chain's CDR3 is CASSPSIGGREDTQYF. The CDR3 region has the DNA TGTGCCAGCTCACCATCGATAGGGGGCCGGGAAGATACGCAGTATTTT.

CDR3 nucleotide sequence: TGTGCCAGCAGCTTGGGGACGGGGGGCTACACCTTC. As protein: CASSLGTGGYTF. V usage is TRBV5-4 and J usage is TRBJ1-2; no definite D call. V gave up 0 bases and J gave up 8 bases, with 8 bases separating them. Germline V lookup: CDR1 SGHNT, CDR2 YYREEE (reference sequence). The length of the CDR3 is 12 residues.

This clone was found once. This chain uses TRBV7-8 with TRBJ2-5; possible D gene TRBD2, 6 bases. V dropped 5 bases and J dropped 3 bases, with 13 bases sitting between them. Germline-derived CDR1 and CDR2 are SGHVS and FQNEAQ. The CDR3 contains 14 residues. CDR3 nucleotides: TGTGCCAGCAGCCCCCCTCGGGGGAAAGAGACCCAGTACTTC. It is translated as CASSPPRGKETQYF.

The chain uses TRBV5-1 and TRBJ2-1, with D hard to call. The germline CDR1 and CDR2 sequences are SGHRS and YFSETQ. The CDR3 sequence is 16 residues long. Trimming shortened V by 0 bases and J by 4 bases, and 14 bases separated the two germline ends. The CDR3 is CASSLEASTTYNEQFF. CDR3 DNA: TGCGCCAGCAGCTTGGAGGCTAGTACGACGTACAATGAGCAGTTCTTC.

The chain combines TRBV10-3 with TRBJ1-1, with D tentatively TRBD1 (6 bases). V lost 10 bases and J lost 7, with 19 bases in between. From germline, CDR1 is ENHRY and CDR2 SYGVKD. The length of the CDR3 is 13 residues. The DNA for the CDR3 is TGTGCCACCAGCCCAGGGGCGGGTATTGAAGCTTTCTTT. It codes for CATSPGAGIEAFF.

About this clone itself: Other nucleotide sequences in the sample specify the same CDR3. The V gene is TRBV20-1, the J gene TRBJ2-7; TRBD1 might be the D (5 bases). Trimming took off 2 bases at V and 5 bases at J, with 7 bases between the two ends. The CDR3 has 11 amino acids. Germline CDR1 DFQATT, CDR2 SNEGSKA (reference sequence). CDR3 amino acids: CSARWGDEQYF. As DNA, the CDR3 is TGCAGTGCTAGATGGGGCGACGAGCAGTACTTC.

The V and J genes are TRBV27 and TRBJ2-3, with TRBD1 matching over 10 bases. The CDR3 has 15 amino acids. Losses at the gene ends were 4 bases for V and 4 bases for J; bases not matched to a gene: 5. Looked up from germline, CDR1 is MNHEY and CDR2 is SMNVEV (reference sequence). For the CDR3, the DNA is TGTGCCAGCAGTTATGGGACAGGGGTGGCAGATACGCAGTATTTT. Its translation: CASSYGTGVADTQYF.

The chain couples TRBV5-1 to TRBJ1-3; no firm D call. This CDR3 spans 17 amino acids. CDR1 is SGHRS and CDR2 is YFSETQ in the germline V gene. Trimming pared 2 bases from V and 0 bases from J, leaving 15 bases between. The CDR3, as DNA: TGCGCCAGCAGCTTTGGAGAGACTCCCCTCTCTGGAAACACCATATATTTT. Its translation is CASSFGETPLSGNTIYF.

In nucleotides, the CDR3 is TGTGCCAGCAGTCTTGGACCGTGGAGGGAGCAGTTCTTC. It encodes CASSLGPWREQFF. This rearrangement joins TRBV14 to TRBJ2-1, with D perhaps matching TRBD2 (5 bases). Germline V gene data show CDR1 as SGHDN and CDR2 as FVKESK. This CDR3 is built from 13 residues. With 6 bases removed from V and 10 bases from J, the gap between germline ends came to 16 bases.

This chain uses TRBV5-1 with TRBJ2-1; 8 bases map to TRBD2. The CDR3 covers 16 residues. Germline loops: CDR1 SGHRS, CDR2 YFSETQ. The V and J ends lost 0 bases and 3 bases, in that order; junction bases with no gene match: 5. CDR3 protein: CASSLAGAGDYNEQFF. CDR3 bases: TGCGCCAGCAGCTTGGCCGGAGCGGGAGACTACAATGAGCAGTTCTTC.

This clone has only a few counts. The chain joins TRBV5-6 to TRBJ2-3; TRBD2 might be the D (5 bases). The germline gives CDR1 SGHDT, CDR2 YYEEEE. The CDR3 is made up of 17 amino acids. Between the trimmed V and J ends, which lost 4 bases and 2 bases, there was a span of 20 bases. The CDR3 loop reads CASSLRLHLTYTDTQYF. Here the CDR3 DNA reads TGTGCCAGCAGCCTCCGACTACACCTGACTTACACAGATACGCAGTATTTT.

This chain connects TRBV29-1 to TRBJ1-1, with 8 nucleotides matching TRBD1. CDR1 and CDR2 (germline): SQVTM, ANQGSEA. This CDR3 comprises 16 residues. V shed 7 bases, J shed 0 bases, and the junction held 13 bases outside the gene matches. The CDR3 sequence: CSAQGATGTLNTEAFF. CDR3 nucleotide sequence: TGCAGCGCCCAGGGGGCGACAGGGACTTTGAACACTGAAGCTTTCTTT. The full variable domain, completed using reference TRBV29-1 and TRBJ1-1, is SAVISQKPSRDICQRGTSLTIQCQVDSQVTMMFWYRQQPGQSLTLIATANQGSEATYESGFVIDKFPISRPNLTFSTLTVSNMSPEDSSIYLCSAQGATGTLNTEAFFGQGTRLTVV.

V and J are TRBV5-1 and TRBJ1-4, with D perhaps matching TRBD1 (6 bases). The CDR3 consists of 15 residues. Trimming shortened V by 0 bases and J by 8 bases, and 14 bases separated the two germline ends. Germline V CDR1 and CDR2: SGHRS, YFSETQ. The CDR3 spells CASSLASGVREKLFF. The CDR3 coding sequence is TGCGCCAGCAGCTTGGCCTCAGGGGTGAGGGAAAAACTGTTTTTT.

The J gene is TRBJ2-7, the V gene TRBV5-1; 9 nucleotides match TRBD1. CDR1 is SGHRS, CDR2 YFSETQ, per germline. J was trimmed by 6 bases and V by 1 base; bases with no gene match: 8. The CDR3 is 15 residues long. The CDR3 protein is CASSLSGTGLGEQYF. The DNA for the CDR3 is TGCGCCAGCAGCTTGTCCGGGACAGGGTTGGGCGAGCAGTACTTC. The variable domain in full, with the rest retrieved from reference TRBV5-1 and TRBJ2-7, is KAGVTQTPRYLIKTRGQQVTLSCSPISGHRSVSWYQQTPGQGLQFLFEYFSETQRNKGNFPGRFSGRQFSNSRSEMNVSTLELGDSALYLCASSLSGTGLGEQYFGPGTRLTVT.

The V and J genes are TRBV30 and TRBJ1-1; D is perhaps TRBD1 (6 bases). The CDR3 is made up of 12 amino acids. V shed 0 bases and J shed 5 bases, with 7 bases lying between them. Germline-derived CDR1 and CDR2 are GTSNPN and SVGIG (reference sequence). The CDR3 protein is CAWSVQGTEAFF. The CDR3 DNA reads as TGTGCCTGGAGTGTACAGGGAACTGAAGCTTTCTTT. The full variable domain, in which reference TRBV30 and TRBJ1-1 provide the parts outside the CDR3, is SQTIHQWPATLVQPVGSPLSLECTVEGTSNPNLYWYRQAAGRGLQLLFYSVGIGQISSEVPQNLSASRPQDRQFILSSKKLLLSDSGFYLCAWSVQGTEAFFGQGTRLTVV.

The V and J genes are TRBV15 and TRBJ2-5; 9 positions match TRBD2. The J segment lost 5 bases and the V segment lost 1 base, leaving 5 bases of the junction unmatched. The CDR3 length is 15 residues. Germline V CDR1 and CDR2: LNHNV, YYDKDF (reference sequence). The CDR3 spells CATSRVREGWETQYF. The CDR3 DNA is TGTGCCACCAGCAGAGTGCGGGAGGGATGGGAGACCCAGTACTTC. The full variable domain, completed using reference TRBV15 and TRBJ2-5, is DAMVIQNPRYQVTQFGKPVTLSCSQTLNHNVMYWYQQKSSQAPKLLFHYYDKDFNNEADTPDNFQSRRPNTSFCFLDIRSPGLGDTAMYLCATSRVREGWETQYFGPGTRLLVL.

The gene calls are TRBV24-1 and TRBJ2-7; 7 bases line up with TRBD1. Germline V CDR1 and CDR2: KGHDR, SFDVKD. The CDR3 consists of 16 residues. Germline trimming cut 11 bases from V and 2 bases from J; bases unmatched to any gene: 17. The CDR3 loop is CASIGPAGGRPYEQYF. CDR3 nucleotide sequence: TGTGCCAGCATCGGGCCGGCAGGGGGAAGGCCCTACGAGCAGTACTTC.

This chain connects TRBV27 to TRBJ2-6, with 9 bases fitting TRBD2. Germline V gene lookup returns CDR1 MNHEY and CDR2 SMNVEV (reference sequence). The junction had 4 bases not matched to a gene; V was cut back by 6 bases and J by 1 base. There are 16 residues in the CDR3. The CDR3 sequence: CASSKRGVSGANVLTF. The CDR3 bases are TGTGCCAGCAGCAAGCGGGGGGTTTCTGGGGCCAACGTCCTGACTTTC.

The CDR3 sequence: CASSLKGTGAYEQYF. The CDR3 coding sequence is TGTGCCAGCAGTTTGAAGGGGACTGGGGCCTACGAGCAGTACTTC. The V call is TRBV28, the J call TRBJ2-7, with a weak D call TRBD2 (6 bases). The germline V gene encodes CDR1 MDHEN and CDR2 SYDVKM. The CDR3 is 15 residues long. Trimming pared 3 bases from V and 2 bases from J, leaving 14 bases between.